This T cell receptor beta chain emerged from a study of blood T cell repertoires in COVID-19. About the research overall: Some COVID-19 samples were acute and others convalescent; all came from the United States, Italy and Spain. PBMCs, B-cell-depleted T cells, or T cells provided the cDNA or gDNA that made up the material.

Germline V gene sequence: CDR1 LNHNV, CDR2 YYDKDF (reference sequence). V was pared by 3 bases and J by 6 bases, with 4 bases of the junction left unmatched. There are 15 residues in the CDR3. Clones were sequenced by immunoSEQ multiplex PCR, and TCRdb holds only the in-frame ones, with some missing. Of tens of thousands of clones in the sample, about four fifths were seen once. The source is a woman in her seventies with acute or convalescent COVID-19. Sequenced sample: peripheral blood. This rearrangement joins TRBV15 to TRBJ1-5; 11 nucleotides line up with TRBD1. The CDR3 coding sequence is TGTGCCACCAGCAGGGGACAGGGGGAGGCTCAGCCCCAGCATTTT. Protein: CATSRGQGEAQPQHF.